The following is a T cell receptor beta chain sequence with its context. This CDR3 region has 15 residues. Unmatched junction bases numbered 7, after V lost 6 bases and J lost 5 bases. Germline assignment: CDR1 KGHSH and CDR2 LQKENI. In the authors' methods: Amplification of reference gene primers provided the estimated nucleated cell counts. TCRdb's table, derived via immunoSEQ multiplex PCR, lists solely in-frame clones and lacks some. V and J calls and clone size come straight from that table; D and trimming were deduced from the DNA. Of 55,000 to 60,000 clones in the sample, approximately 84% are singletons; the top ten hold roughly 18%. The data originate from a study of blood T cell repertoires in COVID-19. Study in general: Collection of acute and convalescent COVID-19 samples took place in the United States, Italy and Spain.

The sequence was collected from a man in his sixties or seventies with active COVID-19. The V and J genes are TRBV18 and TRBJ2-1, with 10 positions matching TRBD1. Material: peripheral blood. CDR3 bases: TGTGCCAGCTCCCCGGGACAGGGGTTTAACAATGAGCAGTTCTTC. Amino acids: CASSPGQGFNNEQFF.